These 26 T cell receptor beta chains share one sample of origin, sequenced in a study of coeliac disease. Which antigens these TCRs recognize remains unknown. Study-level findings and limits: Control samples showed higher TRB and TRG clonality than intraepithelial and lamina propria samples in active celiac disease.

The repertoire was sequenced with immunoSEQ multiplex PCR; TCRdb's copy has only in-frame clones and lacks some. This repertoire shows more than 6,500 clones, about 63% found once; its top ten account for 4.3%. The specimen was lamina propria lymphocytes from the gut. Source of these receptors: a woman aged 18-29 years with active celiac disease.

V and J are TRBV10-2 and TRBJ2-1; 15 nucleotides match TRBD2. The germline gives CDR1 WSHSY, CDR2 SAAADI. CDR3 size: 14 residues. Unmatched junction bases numbered 0, after V lost 8 bases and J lost 4 bases. The CDR3 DNA follows: TGCGCCAGCGGACTAGCGGGAGGGTACAATGAGCAGTTCTTC. It yields the protein CASGLAGGYNEQFF.

The chain has TRBV30 and TRBJ2-3; 7 nucleotides align to TRBD1. This CDR3 region has 14 residues. V was pared by 2 bases and J by 2 bases, with 4 bases of the junction left unmatched. Looked up from germline, CDR1 is GTSNPN and CDR2 is SVGIG (reference sequence). CDR3 amino acids: CAWSPGQATDTQYF. CDR3 nucleotides: TGTGCCTGGAGTCCCGGACAGGCCACAGATACGCAGTATTTT. The full variable domain, in which reference TRBV30 and TRBJ2-3 provide the parts outside the CDR3, is SQTIHQWPATLVQPVGSPLSLECTVEGTSNPNLYWYRQAAGRGLQLLFYSVGIGQISSEVPQNLSASRPQDRQFILSSKKLLLSDSGFYLCAWSPGQATDTQYFGPGTRLTVL.

This sequence joins TRBV21-1 and TRBJ2-7; TRBD1 is the table's D call, not checked against the DNA. TRBV21-1 is flagged as a pseudogene. The CDR3 runs to 16 residues. CDR3 DNA: TGTGCCAGCAGCAAAGGCCCGGGACAGGCAGCCTACGAGCAGTACTTC. This sequence encodes CASSKGPGQAAYEQYF.

This clone was observed a few times. The V and J genes are TRBV21-1 and TRBJ1-5; TRBD1, the table's D call, was not compared with the DNA. TRBV21-1 is described as a pseudogene. There are 18 residues in the CDR3. The CDR3 sequence: CASSKGSGGSESNQPQHF. The DNA of the CDR3 is TGTGCCAGCAGCAAGGGTTCAGGGGGGAGTGAAAGCAATCAGCCCCAGCATTTT.

The CDR3 nucleotides are TGTGCCAGCACTTTCAGGGGCGGAAGCGGTGGCTACACCTTC. It is translated as CASTFRGGSGGYTF. The chain is built from TRBV6-5 and TRBJ1-2, with a tentative D call TRBD1 (6 bases). V was trimmed by 7 bases and J by 7 bases, leaving 19 bases between them. The CDR3 runs to 14 residues. Germline loops: CDR1 MNHEY, CDR2 SVGAGI.

The chain employs TRBV6-4 and TRBJ2-5; D is perhaps TRBD2 (5 bases). The length of the CDR3 is 13 residues. Per the germline V gene, CDR1 is MRHNA and CDR2 is SNTAGT. V was cut by 4 bases and J by 7 bases, with 13 bases left in between. CDR3 sequence reads: CASSGDGVGTQYF. For the CDR3, the DNA is TGTGCCAGCAGTGGAGACGGGGTAGGGACCCAGTACTTC.

In its sample, this clone was seen once. This chain joins TRBV10-3 and TRBJ1-4; 10 bases match TRBD1. This CDR3 is 16 amino acids long. The germline V gene has CDR1 ENHRY and CDR2 SYGVKD. V was pared by 2 bases and J by 5 bases, with 5 bases of the junction left unmatched. In DNA form, the CDR3 reads TGTGCCATCAGTGAGGGGGACAGGGGTATAAATGAAAAACTGTTTTTT. Residues: CAISEGDRGINEKLFF.

V gene TRBV5-4 combines with J gene TRBJ2-3; 7 nucleotides align to TRBD2. From germline, CDR1 is SGHNT and CDR2 YYREEE (reference sequence). This CDR3 region has 15 residues. V shed 4 bases and J 2 bases; nucleotides not matched to a gene: 7. The CDR3 loop is CASSLRTSYTDTQYF. The CDR3 DNA reads as TGTGCCAGCAGCCTTAGGACTAGTTACACAGATACGCAGTATTTT.

CDR3 amino acids: CASSPPRGTTNTGELFF. CDR3 sequence (DNA): TGTGCCAGCTCACCACCTAGGGGGACAACGAACACCGGGGAGCTGTTTTTT. This chain links TRBV18 with TRBJ2-2; tentatively, D is TRBD1 (6 bases). The CDR3 is 17 amino acids. Germline V gene sequence: CDR1 KGHSH, CDR2 LQKENI. Deletions cut 0 bases from V and 0 bases from J, with 11 bases between.

The chain carries TRBV5-1 and TRBJ2-7, with 11 bases identical to TRBD2. Unmatched junction bases numbered 9, after V lost 5 bases and J lost 5 bases. The length of the CDR3 is 15 residues. Germline V lookup: CDR1 SGHRS, CDR2 YFSETQ. The CDR3 sequence is CASRVAPGLADEQYF. Here the CDR3 DNA reads TGCGCCAGCAGGGTGGCCCCGGGACTAGCGGACGAGCAGTACTTC.

This clone was seen only once. The V call is TRBV28, the J call TRBJ1-2; a weak D match, TRBD1 (6 bases). This CDR3 comprises 13 residues. The germline V gene encodes CDR1 MDHEN and CDR2 SYDVKM. Deletions cut 7 bases from V and 8 bases from J, with 17 bases between. This CDR3 reads CASMSQGRWGYTF. CDR3 bases: TGTGCCAGCATGTCACAGGGTCGATGGGGCTACACCTTC.

This chain uses TRBV14 with TRBJ2-5; a weak D match, TRBD1 (6 bases). Trimming left V 3 bases short and J 5 bases short, with 19 bases between. CDR3 length: 16 amino acids. Germline-derived CDR1 and CDR2 are SGHDN and FVKESK. The CDR3 sequence: CASSHQLQGGLETQYF. The DNA of the CDR3 is TGTGCCAGCAGCCACCAGTTACAGGGTGGGCTCGAGACCCAGTACTTC. Full variable domain (outside the CDR3, taken from reference TRBV14 and TRBJ2-5): EAGVTQFPSHSVIEKGQTVTLRCDPISGHDNLYWYRRVMGKEIKFLLHFVKESKQDESGMPNNRFLAERTGGTYSTLKVQPAELEDSGVYFCASSHQLQGGLETQYFGPGTRLLVL.

The J gene is TRBJ2-5, the V gene TRBV4-2; 10 bases are a match to TRBD2. J was trimmed by 5 bases and V by 0 bases; bases with no gene match: 3. The CDR3 sequence is 15 residues long. Germline lookup yields CDR1 LGHNA and CDR2 YNFKEQ. The CDR3 protein is CASSQDGSGRETQYF. The DNA for the CDR3 is TGTGCCAGCAGCCAAGATGGTAGCGGGAGGGAGACCCAGTACTTC.

V gene TRBV19 combines with J gene TRBJ1-1; D not resolved. V was pared by 6 bases and J by 0 bases, with 14 bases between. CDR3 length equals 15 residues. Germline V gene sequence: CDR1 LNHDA, CDR2 SQIVND (reference sequence). The CDR3 nucleotides are TGTGCCAGTAGCCCCCAACGCTACCTGAACACTGAAGCTTTCTTT. It is translated as CASSPQRYLNTEAFF.

This clone was found a few times. The rearrangement links TRBV14 to TRBJ2-5, with 9 nucleotides matching TRBD1. The V gene end was trimmed by 4 bases and the J gene end by 3 bases; junction bases not matched to a gene: 15. CDR1 is SGHDN, CDR2 FVKESK, per germline. CDR3 length: 18 residues. DNA of the CDR3: TGTGCCAGCAGCCCCAACCCTCGCGGGACAGGGAAGGAAGAGACCCAGTACTTC. This encodes CASSPNPRGTGKEETQYF.

The V gene is TRBV7-2, the J gene TRBJ1-2, with D tentatively TRBD1 (5 bases). Deletions cut 2 bases from V and 3 bases from J, with 7 bases between. The CDR3 runs to 13 residues. Germline CDR1 reads SGHTA; CDR2 reads FQGNSA. The CDR3 bases are TGTGCCAGCAGCTTAACGGGGGACTATGGCTACACCTTC. Residues: CASSLTGDYGYTF.

The chain's CDR3 is CSGSYTQYF. CDR3 in DNA: TGCAGTGGTTCGTATACGCAGTATTTT. This sequence joins TRBV20-1 and TRBJ2-3, with unresolved D. The CDR3 spans 9 residues. CDR1 is DFQATT, CDR2 SNEGSKA, per germline (reference sequence). V lost 7 bases to trimming and J lost 7 bases, with 6 bases between them.

A few counts support this clone. In nucleotides, the CDR3 is TGTGCCAGCAGCGATACAGGGGTTGGGGCCAACGTCCTGACTTTC. Protein: CASSDTGVGANVLTF. This chain uses TRBV5-6 with TRBJ2-6, with 7 nucleotides matching TRBD1. V lost 4 bases, J lost 3 bases, and 4 bases stayed unmatched. The CDR3 has 15 residues. CDR1 and CDR2 (germline): SGHDT, YYEEEE.

Relative to its sample, this clone is large (0.1 to 1%). J is TRBJ2-7 and V is TRBV2; 8 bases map to TRBD2. The germline CDR1 and CDR2 sequences are SNHLY and FYNNEI. After removal of 3 bases from V and 0 bases from J, the junction contained 13 bases not matched to a gene. The CDR3 loop spans 18 amino acids. The CDR3 protein is CASSEGAAGGIYSYEQYF. In DNA form, the CDR3 reads TGTGCCAGCAGTGAGGGAGCGGCGGGGGGCATCTACTCCTACGAGCAGTACTTC.

V and J are TRBV4-1 and TRBJ2-2; no clear D. CDR3 length: 17 residues. V was cut by 1 base and J by 6 bases, with 18 bases left in between. Looked up from germline, CDR1 is MGHRA and CDR2 is YSYEKL. This CDR3 reads CASSQVAIQVLSGELFF. CDR3 DNA: TGCGCCAGCAGCCAAGTTGCGATCCAGGTTCTATCCGGGGAGCTGTTTTTT.

The chain uses TRBV28 and TRBJ2-5; TRBD2 matches 10 bases. CDR3 length: 18 amino acids. Germline V gene lookup returns CDR1 MDHEN and CDR2 SYDVKM. The V segment lost 5 bases and the J segment 5 bases; nucleotides outside the gene matches: 17. The CDR3 bases are TGTGCCAGCAGTCCCTCTCGCCGGGCTAGCGGGAGCAGGGAGACCCAGTACTTC. Its protein is CASSPSRRASGSRETQYF.

This chain uses TRBV7-9 with TRBJ2-5, with TRBD2 matching 10 bases. The length of the CDR3 is 17 residues. Trimming cost V 2 bases and J 14 bases; bases outside gene matches: 20. Germline V gene data show CDR1 as SEHNR and CDR2 as FQNEAQ (reference sequence). Here the CDR3 DNA reads TGTGCCAGCAGCTTACCATCTAGCGGGAGTTTGGGTGGCTTCATATACTTC. It translates to CASSLPSSGSLGGFIYF.

The CDR3 DNA is TGTGCCAGCAGCCAAGTATTCTGGGGCAGCACAGATACGCAGTATTTT. The encoded protein is CASSQVFWGSTDTQYF. J is TRBJ2-3 and V is TRBV14; possible D gene TRBD1, 5 bases. Trimming removed 1 base from V and 0 bases from J, with 11 bases in between. Looked up from germline, CDR1 is SGHDN and CDR2 is FVKESK. This CDR3 is 16 amino acids long.

The chain employs TRBV29-1 and TRBJ2-3; D gene ambiguous. This CDR3 is built from 13 residues. V lost 6 bases to trimming and J lost 1 base, with 11 bases between them. CDR1 is SQVTM, CDR2 ANQGSEA, per germline. The CDR3 protein is CSVAGSGTDTQYF. CDR3 in DNA: TGCAGCGTAGCAGGATCGGGCACAGATACGCAGTATTTT.

This clone was seen a handful of times. The rearrangement links TRBV7-9 to TRBJ2-7, with D perhaps TRBD2 (6 bases). Trimming removed 3 bases at V and 0 bases at J, with 18 bases between. The CDR3 spans 17 residues. From germline, CDR1 is SEHNR and CDR2 FQNEAQ (reference sequence). In DNA, the CDR3 is TGTGCCAGCAGCTTGCGACCCCTAGCGTCTTCCTCCTACGAGCAGTACTTC. It is translated as CASSLRPLASSSYEQYF.

The chain links TRBV11-2 to TRBJ1-5, with D possibly matching TRBD1 (5 bases). This CDR3 contains 16 residues. Deletions cut 6 bases from V and 0 bases from J, with 15 bases between. Germline-derived CDR1 and CDR2 are SGHAT and FQNNGV. This CDR3 reads CASRSNGGLSNQPQHF. CDR3 sequence (DNA): TGTGCCAGCAGATCTAATGGGGGACTTAGCAATCAGCCCCAGCATTTT.